The rows below give T cell receptor beta chains drawn from one sample of a study of cytomegalovirus exposure and HLA in healthy donors. Repertoires were generated with immunoSEQ multiplex PCR, while TCRdb's copy carries only in-frame clones and drops some. The listing contains some 41,000 clones. The sequenced sample was PBMCs. The receptors come from a male donor in good health and CMV-seronegative. Both conserved end residues are part of each CDR3. A D gene is named only where the DNA matches it firmly.

v_call	d_call	j_call	cdr3_aa	cdr3_nt
TRBV5-1	-	TRBJ2-1	CASSQGGNNEQFF	TGCGCCAGCAGCCAAGGGGGAAACAATGAGCAGTTCTTC
TRBV11-1	TRBD2	TRBJ2-7	CASSLRDGGVYEQYF	TGTGCCAGCAGCTTACGGGACGGGGGGGTGTACGAGCAGTACTTC
TRBV6-6	-	TRBJ1-2	CASSSGGRKPYGYTF	TGTGCCAGCAGTTCGGGGGGCCGTAAGCCTTATGGCTACACCTTC
TRBV27	TRBD1	TRBJ2-6	CASSSGQISSGANVLTF	TGTGCCAGCAGTTCGGGACAGATTAGCTCTGGGGCCAACGTCCTGACTTTC
TRBV2	TRBD2	TRBJ2-1	CASSERLAGVGGNEQFF	TGTGCCAGCAGCGAAAGACTAGCGGGGGTGGGCGGCAATGAGCAGTTCTTC
TRBV19	TRBD1	TRBJ1-5	CASSIDPRDRGRQPQHF	TGTGCCAGTAGTATAGACCCCCGGGACAGGGGAAGGCAGCCCCAGCATTTT
TRBV21-1	-	TRBJ2-2	CASVVRGIAGELFF	TGTGCCAGCGTGGTCAGGGGGATCGCCGGGGAGCTGTTTTTT
TRBV6-5	TRBD1	TRBJ2-7	CASTRGPGTVYEQYF	TGTGCCAGCACTCGCGGCCCCGGGACAGTCTACGAGCAGTACTTC
TRBV9	-	TRBJ1-1	CASSVDPGEEAFF	TGTGCCAGCAGCGTAGACCCAGGCGAGGAAGCTTTCTTT
TRBV5-1	TRBD2	TRBJ2-5	CASSLGLAGVQETQYF	TGCGCCAGCAGCTTGGGGCTAGCGGGGGTCCAAGAGACCCAGTACTTC
TRBV28	-	TRBJ2-3	CASSSLAYSTDTQYF	TGTGCCAGCAGCTCACTAGCATATAGCACAGATACGCAGTATTTT
TRBV7-9	-	TRBJ1-5	CASSLTNQPQHF	TGTGCCAGCAGCTTAACAAATCAGCCCCAGCATTTT
TRBV13	TRBD2	TRBJ2-7	CASSPKFSGGGVEQYF	TGTGCCAGCAGCCCCAAATTTAGCGGGGGGGGTGTCGAGCAGTACTTC
TRBV20-1	TRBD2	TRBJ2-7	CSAGRGYEQYF	TGCAGTGCGGGGAGGGGCTACGAGCAGTACTTC
TRBV19	-	TRBJ1-6	CASSLHSVPNNSPLHF	TGTGCCAGTAGCTTACACAGTGTACCGAATAATTCACCCCTCCACTTT
TRBV11-2	-	TRBJ2-3	CASSSHQESTDTQYF	TGTGCCAGCAGCTCACACCAAGAAAGCACAGATACGCAGTATTTT
TRBV19	-	TRBJ1-2	CASSWGDQANYGYTF	TGTGCCAGTAGCTGGGGGGACCAAGCTAACTATGGCTACACCTTC
TRBV2	-	TRBJ1-2	CASSERADTPYGYTF	TGTGCCAGCAGTGAACGGGCGGACACCCCGTATGGCTACACCTTC
TRBV27	-	TRBJ2-3	CASTRTVFSTDTQYF	TGTGCCAGCACGCGGACAGTTTTTAGCACAGATACGCAGTATTTT
TRBV5-4	-	TRBJ1-1	CASSRGGKNTEAFF	TGTGCCAGCAGTCGGGGAGGGAAGAACACTGAAGCTTTCTTT
TRBV6-5	-	TRBJ1-1	CASSYSIGTGEAFF	TGTGCCAGCAGTTACTCGATTGGAACAGGGGAAGCTTTCTTT
TRBV5-1	-	TRBJ2-3	CASSPGQSTTDTQYF	TGCGCCAGCTCACCTGGACAGTCGACGACAGATACGCAGTATTTT
TRBV7-6	TRBD2	TRBJ2-1	CASSHLAGANWDEQFF	TGTGCCAGCAGCCACTTAGCGGGGGCGAATTGGGATGAGCAGTTCTTC
TRBV7-9	-	TRBJ1-2	CASSLAWTYYGYTF	TGTGCCAGCAGCTTAGCCTGGACATACTATGGCTACACCTTC
TRBV6-1	TRBD1	TRBJ1-2	CASSDRTGANYGYTF	TGTGCCAGCAGTGACCGGACAGGGGCTAACTATGGCTACACCTTC
TRBV2	TRBD2	TRBJ2-5	CASRTSGGPQETQYF	TGTGCCAGCCGGACTAGCGGGGGGCCCCAAGAGACCCAGTACTTC
TRBV2	-	TRBJ1-1	CASSETAGTEAFF	TGTGCCAGCAGTGAGACGGCGGGGACTGAAGCTTTCTTT
TRBV6-4	TRBD2	TRBJ2-3	CASSDSAGGPDTQYF	TGTGCCAGCAGTGACTCAGCGGGGGGGCCAGATACGCAGTATTTT
TRBV7-2	-	TRBJ1-5	CASSLLGDQPQHF	TGTGCCAGCAGCTTACTCGGGGATCAGCCCCAGCATTTT
TRBV5-1	TRBD1	TRBJ2-5	CASSYAGTEETQYF	TGCGCCAGCAGCTACGCCGGGACAGAAGAGACCCAGTACTTC
TRBV5-4	-	TRBJ2-4	CASSRGQGGDIQYF	TGTGCCAGCAGCCGCGGACAGGGAGGGGACATTCAGTACTTC
TRBV5-4	TRBD1	TRBJ1-2	CASSWDRGPRAGRPYTF	TGTGCCAGCAGTTGGGACAGGGGGCCCCGAGCAGGCCGACCCTACACCTTC
TRBV7-9	TRBD2	TRBJ2-1	CASSLGIAGGYNEQFF	TGTGCCAGCAGCTTAGGAATAGCGGGGGGCTACAATGAGCAGTTCTTC
TRBV9	-	TRBJ1-4	CASSLPGVNEKLFF	TGTGCCAGCAGCTTACCGGGGGTTAATGAAAAACTGTTTTTT
TRBV9	TRBD2	TRBJ2-7	CASSLAGGDFYEQYF	TGTGCCAGCAGCCTCGCGGGAGGGGACTTCTACGAGCAGTACTTC
TRBV11-2	-	TRBJ2-5	CASSLERGIETQYF	TGTGCCAGCAGCTTAGAAAGGGGGATAGAGACCCAGTACTTC
TRBV7-9	-	TRBJ1-2	CASSSISGLAVRGYTF	TGTGCCAGCAGCTCAATTTCAGGGTTAGCGGTGCGGGGCTACACCTTC
TRBV6-6	TRBD1	TRBJ1-5	CASSKGQGNSNQPQHF	TGTGCCAGCAGCAAGGGACAGGGGAATAGCAATCAGCCCCAGCATTTT
TRBV5-1	TRBD1	TRBJ2-7	CASSDRGVLAYEQYF	TGCGCCAGCAGCGACAGGGGAGTACTCGCCTACGAGCAGTACTTC
TRBV5-1	TRBD1	TRBJ2-1	CASSLSGGTYNEQFF	TGCGCCAGCAGCTTATCAGGGGGTACCTACAATGAGCAGTTCTTC
TRBV5-5	TRBD1	TRBJ2-1	CASSLRTGGSYNEQFF	TGTGCCAGCAGCTTGCGGACAGGGGGATCCTACAATGAGCAGTTCTTC
TRBV11-3	TRBD1	TRBJ2-1	CASSRDRASYNEQFF	TGTGCCAGCAGCCGGGACAGAGCCTCCTACAATGAGCAGTTCTTC
TRBV5-6	-	TRBJ1-1	CASSLGGGNTEAFF	TGTGCCAGCAGCTTGGGGGGAGGAAACACTGAAGCTTTCTTT
TRBV15	TRBD1	TRBJ2-7	CATSRAPRAGGNEQYF	TGTGCCACCAGCAGAGCCCCGCGGGCAGGGGGCAACGAGCAGTACTTC
TRBV19	-	TRBJ2-7	CASSKGSDYEQYF	TGTGCCAGTAGTAAAGGCAGCGACTACGAGCAGTACTTC
TRBV28	-	TRBJ2-7	CASSLGGEQYF	TGTGCCAGCAGTTTGGGGGGCGAGCAGTACTTC
TRBV29-1	-	TRBJ1-4	CSVEGTANEKLFF	TGCAGCGTTGAAGGGACAGCTAATGAAAAACTGTTTTTT
TRBV2	TRBD1	TRBJ2-2	CASSGTGWTGELFF	TGTGCCAGCAGTGGGACAGGGTGGACCGGGGAGCTGTTTTTT
TRBV2	-	TRBJ2-2	CASSRQPNTGELFF	TGTGCCAGCAGCAGACAGCCTAACACCGGGGAGCTGTTTTTT
TRBV9	-	TRBJ1-2	CASSVLRGGYTF	TGTGCCAGCAGCGTATTAAGGGGTGGCTACACCTTC
TRBV12-5	-	TRBJ2-2	CASGPPYTGELFF	TGTGCTAGTGGTCCCCCTTACACCGGGGAGCTGTTTTTT
TRBV5-1	-	TRBJ1-1	CASSMNRDSEAFF	TGCGCCAGCAGCATGAACCGGGACTCTGAAGCTTTCTTT
TRBV6-5	-	TRBJ1-6	CASSRYQTVRSPLHF	TGTGCCAGCAGTCGCTACCAGACAGTACGTTCACCCCTCCACTTT
TRBV7-8	TRBD2	TRBJ2-7	CASSLLAGDYEQYF	TGTGCCAGCAGCCTGCTCGCGGGGGACTACGAGCAGTACTTC